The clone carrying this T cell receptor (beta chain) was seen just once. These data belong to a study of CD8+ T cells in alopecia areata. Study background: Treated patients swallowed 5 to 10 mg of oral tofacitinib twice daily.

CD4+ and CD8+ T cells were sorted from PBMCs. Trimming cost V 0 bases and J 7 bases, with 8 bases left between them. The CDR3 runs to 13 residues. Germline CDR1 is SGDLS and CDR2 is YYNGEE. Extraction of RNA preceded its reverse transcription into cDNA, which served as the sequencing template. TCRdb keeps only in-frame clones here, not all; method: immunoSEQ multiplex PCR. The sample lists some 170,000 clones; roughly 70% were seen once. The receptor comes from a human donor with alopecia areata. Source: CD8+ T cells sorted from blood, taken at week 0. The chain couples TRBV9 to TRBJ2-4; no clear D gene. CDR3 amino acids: CASSVDTGNIQYF. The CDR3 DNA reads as TGTGCCAGCAGCGTAGATACTGGGAACATTCAGTACTTC.